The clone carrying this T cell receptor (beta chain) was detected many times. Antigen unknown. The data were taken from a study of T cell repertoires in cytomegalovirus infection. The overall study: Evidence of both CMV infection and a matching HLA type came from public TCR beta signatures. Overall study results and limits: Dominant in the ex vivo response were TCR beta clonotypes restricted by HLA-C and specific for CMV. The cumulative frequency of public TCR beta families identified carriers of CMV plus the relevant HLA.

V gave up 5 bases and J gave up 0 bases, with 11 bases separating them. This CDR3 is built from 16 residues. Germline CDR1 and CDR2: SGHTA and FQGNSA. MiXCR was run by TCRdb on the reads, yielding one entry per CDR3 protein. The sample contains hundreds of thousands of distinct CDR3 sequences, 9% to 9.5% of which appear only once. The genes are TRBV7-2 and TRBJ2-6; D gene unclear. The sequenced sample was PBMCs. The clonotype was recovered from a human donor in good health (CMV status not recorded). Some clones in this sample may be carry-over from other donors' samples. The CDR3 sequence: CASSTAGLSGANVLTF. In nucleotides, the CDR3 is TGTGCCAGCAGCACGGCAGGTCTCTCTGGGGCCAACGTCCTGACTTTC.